The clone carrying this T cell receptor beta chain was seen repeatedly, ten times or more. This record comes from a study of T cells in Graves' hyperthyroidism and ophthalmopathy. From RNA transcripts, TCR beta CDR3 regions were amplified. HTBI primers were the set used in a first-round RT-PCR of the TCR CDR3. Via MiXCR, TCRdb re-called the multiplex PCR reads, giving one row per CDR3 protein. In the table there are approximately 430,000 distinct CDR3 sequences, 15% to 19% of which are singletons. There are 13 residues in the CDR3. The germline CDR1 and CDR2 sequences are SGHAT and FQNNGV. V lost 3 bases, J lost 3 bases, and 9 bases lay in between.

The sample was blood. The receptor's source is a woman under 30 with Graves' hyperthyroidism. This chain uses TRBV11-2 with TRBJ2-7, with no clear D. The CDR3 bases are TGTGCCAGCAGCTTCGGACCCGACTACGAGCAGTACTTC. Residues: CASSFGPDYEQYF.